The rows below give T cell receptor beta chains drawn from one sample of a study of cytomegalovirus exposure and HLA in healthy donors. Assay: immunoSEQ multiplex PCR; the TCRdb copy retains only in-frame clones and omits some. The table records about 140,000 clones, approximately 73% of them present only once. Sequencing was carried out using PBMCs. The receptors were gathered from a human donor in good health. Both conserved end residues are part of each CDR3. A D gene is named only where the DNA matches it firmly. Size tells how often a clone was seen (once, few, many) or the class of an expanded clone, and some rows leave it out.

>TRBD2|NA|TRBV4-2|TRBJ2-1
CASSRDSGPDEQFF
TGTGCCAGCAGCCGTGATAGCGGGCCGGATGAGCAGTTCTTC
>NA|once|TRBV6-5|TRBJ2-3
CASSYTRTVSTDTQYF
TGTGCCAGCAGTTACACGCGGACAGTTAGCACAGATACGCAGTATTTT
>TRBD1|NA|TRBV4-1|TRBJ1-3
CASSQDTDRVFGNTIYF
TGCGCCAGCAGCCAAGACACCGACAGGGTATTTGGAAACACCATATATTTT
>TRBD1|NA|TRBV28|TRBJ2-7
CASRPTGQGFEQYF
TGTGCCAGCAGACCAACGGGACAGGGTTTCGAGCAGTACTTC
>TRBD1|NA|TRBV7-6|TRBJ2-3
CASSLGGTGRTDTQYF
TGTGCCAGCAGCTTAGGGGGGACAGGCCGCACAGATACGCAGTATTTT
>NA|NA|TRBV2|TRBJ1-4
CASSLLGVGEKLFF
TGTGCCAGCAGCCTGCTCGGGGTCGGAGAAAAACTGTTTTTT
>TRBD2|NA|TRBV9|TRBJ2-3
CASSARTSLADTQYF
TGTGCCAGCAGCGCACGGACTAGTTTGGCAGATACGCAGTATTTT
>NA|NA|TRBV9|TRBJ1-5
CASSVGPGRGGPQHF
TGTGCCAGCAGCGTAGGGCCGGGCCGGGGGGGGCCCCAGCATTTT
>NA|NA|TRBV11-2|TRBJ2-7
CASSPTPQGYEQYF
TGTGCCAGCAGCCCCACCCCACAGGGATACGAGCAGTACTTC
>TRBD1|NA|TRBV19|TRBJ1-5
CASSQGAGQPQHF
TGTGCCAGTAGCCAGGGGGCTGGGCAGCCCCAGCATTTT
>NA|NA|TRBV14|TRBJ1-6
CASRRQNSPLHF
TGTGCCAGCAGACGACAAAATTCACCCCTCCACTTT
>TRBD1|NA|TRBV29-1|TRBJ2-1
CSADPGQGGGEQFF
TGCAGCGCTGACCCCGGACAGGGCGGTGGTGAGCAGTTCTTC
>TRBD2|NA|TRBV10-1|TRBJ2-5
CASSDQRGEEETQYF
TGCGCCAGCAGTGACCAGCGGGGCGAGGAAGAGACCCAGTACTTC
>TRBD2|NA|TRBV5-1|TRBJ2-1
CASSPGLADEQFF
TGCGCCAGCAGCCCAGGACTAGCGGATGAGCAGTTCTTC
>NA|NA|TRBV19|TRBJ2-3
CASRRGSTDTRTDTQYF
TGTGCCAGTAGGCGAGGCAGTACGGACACACGCACAGATACGCAGTATTTT
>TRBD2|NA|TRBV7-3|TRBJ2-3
CASSLREAGDTQYF
TGTGCCAGCAGCCTCCGGGAGGCCGGAGATACGCAGTATTTT
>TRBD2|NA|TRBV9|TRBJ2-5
CASSDPGLAGTLGETQYF
TGTGCCAGCAGCGACCCGGGACTAGCGGGGACCCTTGGAGAGACCCAGTACTTC
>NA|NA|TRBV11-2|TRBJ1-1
CASSPILVPPGSGAFF
TGTGCCAGCAGCCCAATATTGGTCCCGCCGGGATCCGGAGCTTTCTTT
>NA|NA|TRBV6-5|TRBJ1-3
CASRSSGNTIYF
TGTGCCAGCCGGAGCTCTGGAAACACCATATATTTT
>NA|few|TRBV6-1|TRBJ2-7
CASEDPSYEQYF
TGTGCCAGCGAGGATCCATCCTACGAGCAGTACTTC
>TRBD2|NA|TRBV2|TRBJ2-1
CASRTSGYNEQFF
TGTGCCAGCCGGACTAGCGGTTACAATGAGCAGTTCTTC
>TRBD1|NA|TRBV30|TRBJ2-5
CAWTSGGGAKETQYF
TGTGCCTGGACCTCAGGGGGCGGTGCGAAGGAGACCCAGTACTTC
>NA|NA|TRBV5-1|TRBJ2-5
CASSLAPGTEGETQYF
TGCGCCAGCAGCTTGGCTCCCGGGACGGAGGGTGAGACCCAGTACTTC
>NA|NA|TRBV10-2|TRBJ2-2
CASSDFAINTGELFF
TGCGCCAGCAGTGACTTTGCTATCAACACCGGGGAGCTGTTTTTT
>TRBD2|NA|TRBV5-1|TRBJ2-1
CASSPGLATYNEQFF
TGCGCCAGCAGCCCGGGACTAGCAACCTACAATGAGCAGTTCTTC
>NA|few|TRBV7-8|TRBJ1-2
CASSLFIGDRPNYGYTF
TGTGCCAGCAGCTTATTTATCGGTGACAGACCTAACTATGGCTACACCTTC
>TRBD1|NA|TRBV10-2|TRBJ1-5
CASRSKQGAGNQPQHF
TGCGCCAGCAGAAGTAAACAGGGGGCAGGTAATCAGCCCCAGCATTTT
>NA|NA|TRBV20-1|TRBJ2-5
CSALGGTQYF
TGCAGTGCCCTAGGTGGGACCCAGTACTTC
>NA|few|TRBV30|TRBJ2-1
CAWSVSAGKGQFF
TGTGCCTGGAGTGTATCGGCCGGGAAAGGGCAGTTCTTC
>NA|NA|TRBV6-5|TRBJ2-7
CASSYRGLGGEQYF
TGTGCCAGCAGTTACCGTGGACTAGGGGGCGAGCAGTACTTC
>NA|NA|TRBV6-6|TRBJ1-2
CASSYSSSVNYGYTF
TGTGCCAGCAGTTACTCGAGTTCTGTTAACTATGGCTACACCTTC
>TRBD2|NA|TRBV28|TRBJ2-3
CASSSHILGTSGPTDTQYF
TGTGCCAGCAGTTCTCACATCCTAGGGACTAGCGGTCCCACAGATACGCAGTATTTT
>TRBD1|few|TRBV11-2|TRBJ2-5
CASSTQGVVETQYF
TGTGCCAGCTCCACTCAGGGGGTAGTGGAGACCCAGTACTTC
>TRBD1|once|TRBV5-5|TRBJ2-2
CASSPGTANTGELFF
TGTGCCAGCAGCCCCGGGACAGCTAACACCGGGGAGCTGTTTTTT
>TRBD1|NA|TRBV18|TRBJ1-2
CASSRQGDNGYTF
TGTGCCAGCTCTCGACAGGGAGATAATGGCTACACCTTC
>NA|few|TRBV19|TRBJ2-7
CASSIGQETYEQYF
TGTGCCAGTAGTATCGGACAAGAGACCTACGAGCAGTACTTC
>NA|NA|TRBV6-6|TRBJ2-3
CASSYAGASTDTQYF
TGTGCCAGCAGTTACGCTGGGGCTAGCACAGATACGCAGTATTTT
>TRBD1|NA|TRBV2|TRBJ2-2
CASSLGQGYTGELFF
TGTGCCAGCAGTTTGGGACAGGGGTACACCGGGGAGCTGTTTTTT
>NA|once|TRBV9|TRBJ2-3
CASSVVQDPTDTQYF
TGTGCCAGCAGCGTAGTACAGGACCCCACAGATACGCAGTATTTT
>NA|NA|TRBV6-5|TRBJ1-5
CASSYGQGSNQPQHF
TGTGCCAGCAGTTACGGTCAGGGTAGCAATCAGCCCCAGCATTTT
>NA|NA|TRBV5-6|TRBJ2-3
CASSLRGGVTDTQYF
TGTGCCAGCAGCTTGAGGGGGGGGGTCACAGATACGCAGTATTTT
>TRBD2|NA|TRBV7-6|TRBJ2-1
CASSSGGAYNEQFF
TGTGCCAGCAGCTCCGGGGGGGCCTACAATGAGCAGTTCTTC
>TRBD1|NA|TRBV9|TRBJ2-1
CASSVDGTRGRTAEQFF
TGTGCCAGCAGCGTAGATGGAACTAGGGGGCGAACGGCTGAGCAGTTCTTC
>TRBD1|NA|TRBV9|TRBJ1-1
CASSVVPGQYSEAFF
TGTGCCAGCAGCGTAGTCCCGGGACAGTACTCTGAAGCTTTCTTT
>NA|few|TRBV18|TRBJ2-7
CASSPERGEQYF
TGTGCCAGCTCACCAGAAAGGGGGGAGCAGTACTTC
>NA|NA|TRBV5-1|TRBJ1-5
CASAVTQYQPQHF
TGCGCCAGCGCCGTCACCCAGTATCAGCCCCAGCATTTT
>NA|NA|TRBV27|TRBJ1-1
CASSFSPGNPHAEAFF
TGTGCCAGCAGTTTTTCGCCAGGGAACCCTCACGCTGAAGCTTTCTTT
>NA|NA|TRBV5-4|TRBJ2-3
CASSSEGLVDTQYF
TGTGCCAGCTCTAGCGAGGGGTTGGTAGATACGCAGTATTTT
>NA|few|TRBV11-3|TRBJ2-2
CASSLRDVGPGELFF
TGTGCCAGCAGCTTGCGGGACGTGGGGCCCGGGGAGCTGTTTTTT
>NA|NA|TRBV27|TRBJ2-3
CASRNRGGPSDTQYF
TGTGCCAGCAGGAACAGGGGGGGTCCCTCAGATACGCAGTATTTT
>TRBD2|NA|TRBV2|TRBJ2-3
CASRGLAGVRSTDTQYF
TGTGCCAGCAGGGGACTAGCGGGAGTTAGAAGCACAGATACGCAGTATTTT
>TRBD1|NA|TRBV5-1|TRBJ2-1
CASSLEGATGGLYEQFF
TGCGCCAGCAGCTTGGAGGGGGCGACAGGGGGTCTATATGAGCAGTTCTTC
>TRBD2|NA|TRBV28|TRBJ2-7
CASVWGGRSYEQYF
TGTGCCAGTGTTTGGGGGGGAAGGTCCTACGAGCAGTACTTC
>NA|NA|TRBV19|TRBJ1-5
CASSRRELNQPQHF
TGTGCCAGTAGTAGAAGGGAGCTCAATCAGCCCCAGCATTTT
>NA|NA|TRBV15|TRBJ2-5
CATSRDRGAAQETQYF
TGTGCCACCAGCAGAGATCGCGGGGCCGCACAAGAGACCCAGTACTTC